The T cell receptor beta chain described here comes from a study of T cell responses to AZD1222 COVID-19 vaccine. Findings of the study overall: Nearly half of unique spike-specific TCRs reportedly avoided B.1.351 and B.1.1.7 mutated regions.

Some clones are missing from TCRdb's copy, which holds only in-frame ones; the method was immunoSEQ multiplex PCR. The top ten clones hold roughly 1.1% of a sample with approximately 100,000 clones, roughly 90% of them seen once. This CDR3 region has 16 residues. Germline CDR1 LGHNA, CDR2 YSLEER. V dropped 4 bases and J dropped 8 bases, with 21 bases sitting between them. A note on this clone: Its specificity is unknown.

The rearrangement uses TRBV4-3 and TRBJ2-1, with unresolved D. The starting material was peripheral blood, obtained on day 0 of AZD1222 vaccination. The source of this sequence is an adult in good health. CDR3 sequence: CASSPTGGFVVYEQFF. The CDR3 DNA follows: TGCGCCAGCAGCCCAACCGGTGGGTTTGTGGTATATGAGCAGTTCTTC.